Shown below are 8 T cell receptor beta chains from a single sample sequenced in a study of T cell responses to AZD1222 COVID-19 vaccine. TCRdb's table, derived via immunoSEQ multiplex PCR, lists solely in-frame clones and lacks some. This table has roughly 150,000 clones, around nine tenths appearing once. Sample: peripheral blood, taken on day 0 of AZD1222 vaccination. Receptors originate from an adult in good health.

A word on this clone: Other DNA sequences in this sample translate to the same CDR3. The CDR3 protein is CASSVGTSTDTQYF. The CDR3 bases are TGTGCCAGCAGCGTAGGGACTAGCACAGATACGCAGTATTTT. J is TRBJ2-3 and V is TRBV9; the D gene is possibly TRBD2 (5 bases). Trimming took 0 bases from V and 0 from J, leaving 5 bases between them. The CDR3 sequence is 14 residues long. CDR1 SGDLS and CDR2 YYNGEE come from the germline V gene.

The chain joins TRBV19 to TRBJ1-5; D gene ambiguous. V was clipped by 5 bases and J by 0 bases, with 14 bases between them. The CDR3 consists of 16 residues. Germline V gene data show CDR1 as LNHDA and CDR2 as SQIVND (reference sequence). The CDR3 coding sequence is TGTGCCAGTAGTCCCATTCTCACAAATAGCAATCAGCCCCAGCATTTT. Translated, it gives CASSPILTNSNQPQHF.

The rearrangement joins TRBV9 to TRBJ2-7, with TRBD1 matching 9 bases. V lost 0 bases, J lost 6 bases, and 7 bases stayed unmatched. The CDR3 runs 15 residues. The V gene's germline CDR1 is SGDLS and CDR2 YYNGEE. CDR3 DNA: TGTGCCAGCAGCGTAGCGGGACAGGGTAGTTTCGAGCAGTACTTC. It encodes CASSVAGQGSFEQYF.

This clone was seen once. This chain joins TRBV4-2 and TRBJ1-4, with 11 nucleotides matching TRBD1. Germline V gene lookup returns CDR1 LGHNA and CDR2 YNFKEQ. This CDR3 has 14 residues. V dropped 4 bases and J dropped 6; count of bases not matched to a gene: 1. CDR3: CASSRTGGDEKLFF. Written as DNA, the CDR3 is TGTGCCAGCAGCCGGACAGGGGGCGATGAAAAACTGTTTTTT.

As DNA, the CDR3 is TGTGCTAGTGGTTTGCCACCCGTACGGGCGGGAGGGCCCTACGAGCAGTACTTC. It translates to CASGLPPVRAGGPYEQYF. The chain links TRBV12-5 to TRBJ2-7; 9 bases align to TRBD2. V lost 2 bases, J lost 2 bases, and 13 bases stayed unmatched. The CDR3 covers 18 residues. The V gene's germline CDR1 is LGHNT and CDR2 FRNRAP.

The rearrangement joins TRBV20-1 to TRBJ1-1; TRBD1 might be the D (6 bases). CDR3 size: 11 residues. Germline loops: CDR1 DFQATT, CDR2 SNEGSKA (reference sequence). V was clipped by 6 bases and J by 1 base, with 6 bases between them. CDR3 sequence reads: CSAGQNTEAFF. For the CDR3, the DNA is TGCAGTGCGGGACAGAACACTGAAGCTTTCTTT.

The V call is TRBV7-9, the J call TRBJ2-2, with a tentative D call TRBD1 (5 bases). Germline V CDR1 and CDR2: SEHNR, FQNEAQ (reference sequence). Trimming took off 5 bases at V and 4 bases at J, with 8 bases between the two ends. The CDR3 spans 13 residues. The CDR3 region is CASSDSPTGELFF. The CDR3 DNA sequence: TGTGCCAGCAGCGACAGTCCCACCGGGGAGCTGTTTTTT.

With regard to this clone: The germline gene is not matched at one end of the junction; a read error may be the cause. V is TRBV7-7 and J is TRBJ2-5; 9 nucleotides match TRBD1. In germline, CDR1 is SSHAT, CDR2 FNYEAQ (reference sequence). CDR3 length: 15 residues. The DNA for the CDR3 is TGTGCTAGCAGTCGGGGACAGGGTAGGGAAGAGACCCAGTACTTC. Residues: CASSRGQGREETQYF.